These 4 T cell receptor beta chains came from one sample sequenced in a study of shared clonotypes between healthy human individuals. Here immunoSEQ multiplex PCR was the method, and the copy in TCRdb shows in-frame clones only, minus some. Of about 2.4 million clones detected, 80% to 95% appear once; the ten largest clones hold approximately 0.35%. The sequenced sample was naive CD4+ T cells from PBMCs. The subset denotes: CD45RA+ positively selected. Source of these receptors: a man younger than 35 in good health. Some clones in this sample may be carry-over from other donors' samples.

CDR3 loop: CASNRAHGETQYF. The CDR3 bases are TGTGCCAGCAACCGGGCCCACGGGGAGACCCAGTACTTC. This chain links TRBV14 with TRBJ2-5, with no clear D. The germline V gene encodes CDR1 SGHDN and CDR2 FVKESK. CDR3 length: 13 residues. Between the trimmed V and J ends, which lost 7 bases and 5 bases, there was a span of 14 bases.

The V and J genes are TRBV5-1 and TRBJ2-7, with a tentative D call TRBD1 (5 bases). The CDR3 totals 15 residues. Per the germline V gene, CDR1 is SGHRS and CDR2 is YFSETQ. Trimming took 4 bases from V and 2 from J, leaving 16 bases between them. CDR3 bases: TGCGCCAGCAGCCCCGGTGGTTCCAGGGCCTACGAGCAGTACTTC. It is translated as CASSPGGSRAYEQYF.

The J gene is TRBJ1-5, the V gene TRBV5-8; possible D gene TRBD1, 5 bases. Per the germline V gene, CDR1 is SGHTS and CDR2 is YDEGEE. This CDR3 is 14 amino acids long. V dropped 4 bases and J dropped 2 bases, with 10 bases sitting between them. The CDR3 reads CASSVTVGNQPQHF. DNA of the CDR3: TGTGCCAGCAGCGTGACAGTGGGCAATCAGCCCCAGCATTTT.

This chain joins TRBV6-1 and TRBJ2-3, with 8 nucleotides matching TRBD1. The V segment lost 3 bases and the J segment 3 bases; nucleotides outside the gene matches: 8. This CDR3 region has 16 residues. From germline, CDR1 is MNHNS and CDR2 SASEGT. The CDR3 coding sequence is TGTGCCAGCAGTGAGTGGACAGGGCGGGAAACAGATACGCAGTATTTT. This sequence encodes CASSEWTGRETDTQYF.